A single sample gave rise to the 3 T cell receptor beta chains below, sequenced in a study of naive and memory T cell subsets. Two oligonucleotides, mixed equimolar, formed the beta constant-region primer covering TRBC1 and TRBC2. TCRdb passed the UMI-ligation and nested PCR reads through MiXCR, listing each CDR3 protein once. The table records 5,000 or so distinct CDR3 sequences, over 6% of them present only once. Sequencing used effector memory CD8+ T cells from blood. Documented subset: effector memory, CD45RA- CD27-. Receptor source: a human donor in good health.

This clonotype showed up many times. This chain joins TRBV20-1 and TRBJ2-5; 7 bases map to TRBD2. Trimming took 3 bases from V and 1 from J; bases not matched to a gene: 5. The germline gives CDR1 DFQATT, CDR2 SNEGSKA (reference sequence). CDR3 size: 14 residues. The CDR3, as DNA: TGCAGTGCTAGGAGTGGGGGGGGCCAAGAGACCCAGTACTTC. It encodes CSARSGGGQETQYF.

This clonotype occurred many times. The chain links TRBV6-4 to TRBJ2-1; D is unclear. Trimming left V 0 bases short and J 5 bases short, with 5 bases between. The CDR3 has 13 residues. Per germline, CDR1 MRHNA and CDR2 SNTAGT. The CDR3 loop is CASSDSTNNEQFF. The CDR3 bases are TGTGCCAGCAGTGACTCTACTAACAATGAGCAGTTCTTC.

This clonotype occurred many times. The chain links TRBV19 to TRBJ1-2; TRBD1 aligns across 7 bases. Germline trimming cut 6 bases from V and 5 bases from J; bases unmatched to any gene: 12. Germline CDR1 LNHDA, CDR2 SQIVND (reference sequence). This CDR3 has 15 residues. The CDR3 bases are TGTGCCAGTAGCGATTCAACCGGGACAGCATATGGCTACACCTTC. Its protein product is CASSDSTGTAYGYTF.